One sample yielded the 21 T cell receptor beta chains listed below, sequenced in a study of shared clonotypes between healthy human individuals. TCRdb keeps only in-frame clones here, not all; method: immunoSEQ multiplex PCR. The table lists roughly 2.6 million clones, more than 90% of them singletons. The sample was naive CD4+ T cells sorted from blood. Subset meaning: CD45RA+ positively selected. The source is a man aged 18 to 29 in good health.

This chain uses TRBV18 with TRBJ1-1; D is unclear. The CDR3 loop spans 16 amino acids. Between the trimmed V and J ends, which lost 0 bases and 0 bases, there was a span of 11 bases. The germline V gene encodes CDR1 KGHSH and CDR2 LQKENI. The DNA of the CDR3 is TGTGCCAGCTCACCACCCACTGTCCTCCTGAACACTGAAGCTTTCTTT. Translated: CASSPPTVLLNTEAFF.

The genes are TRBV11-3 and TRBJ2-5; D is unresolved. Germline V CDR1 and CDR2: SGHNT, YENEEA. The CDR3 contains 14 residues. V gave up 0 bases and J gave up 3 bases, with 8 bases separating them. The CDR3 here is CASSLDRDEETQYF. The CDR3 DNA sequence: TGTGCCAGCAGCTTAGATCGTGACGAAGAGACCCAGTACTTC.

This chain links TRBV6-6 with TRBJ1-1, with 10 bases fitting TRBD1. Germline CDR1 MNHNY, CDR2 SVGAGI (reference sequence). J lost 6 bases, V lost 0 bases, and 1 base had no gene match. The CDR3 is 14 amino acids. CDR3 DNA sequence: TGTGCCAGCAGTTACTCCGACAGGGGGCCTGAAGCTTTCTTT. It codes for CASSYSDRGPEAFF.

V gene TRBV30 combines with J gene TRBJ1-1; D is ambiguous. Trimming took off 3 bases at V and 7 bases at J, with 15 bases between the two ends. The germline V gene encodes CDR1 GTSNPN and CDR2 SVGIG (reference sequence). The length of the CDR3 is 13 residues. The chain's CDR3 is CAWSTRRGGEAFF. As DNA, the CDR3 is TGTGCCTGGAGCACCAGGAGAGGCGGTGAAGCTTTCTTT.

A single count supports this clone. Additional DNA sequences in this sample encode the identical CDR3. The gene calls are TRBV30 and TRBJ2-3; D ambiguous. CDR1 and CDR2 (germline): GTSNPN, SVGIG (reference sequence). Trimming shortened V by 3 bases and J by 0 bases, and 7 bases separated the two germline ends. This CDR3 is built from 13 residues. The CDR3, as DNA: TGTGCCTGGAGCCTCGGGAGCACAGATACGCAGTATTTT. Protein sequence: CAWSLGSTDTQYF.

About this clone itself: The sample carries other DNA sequences with the same CDR3. The genes are TRBV9 and TRBJ2-2, with D tentatively TRBD1 (5 bases). Trimming cost V 0 bases and J 0 bases, with 12 bases left between them. The CDR3 runs 17 residues. CDR1 and CDR2 (germline): SGDLS, YYNGEE. The CDR3 loop reads CASSVGSQGANTGELFF. CDR3 nucleotide sequence: TGTGCCAGCAGCGTAGGAAGCCAAGGGGCGAACACCGGGGAGCTGTTTTTT.

The gene calls are TRBV19 and TRBJ2-4; possibly TRBD1 or TRBD2 for D (5 bases each). V was cut by 9 bases and J by 1 base, with 25 bases left in between. Germline V gene lookup returns CDR1 LNHDA and CDR2 SQIVND (reference sequence). This CDR3 is 18 amino acids long. CDR3 loop: CASWGPQIGFFAKNIQYF. CDR3 nucleotides: TGTGCCAGCTGGGGACCCCAAATAGGGTTTTTTGCCAAAAACATTCAGTACTTC.

The chain is built from TRBV7-6 and TRBJ2-5, with 10 positions matching TRBD2. The V and J ends lost 2 bases and 4 bases, in that order; junction bases with no gene match: 10. The V gene's germline CDR1 is SGHVS and CDR2 FNYEAQ. CDR3 size: 17 residues. The CDR3 loop reads CASSLLPSGGAIETQYF. CDR3 sequence (DNA): TGTGCCAGCAGCTTACTTCCGAGCGGGGGGGCCATAGAGACCCAGTACTTC.

Turning to this clone: The sample holds other DNA sequences that translate to the same CDR3. The V call is TRBV6-6, the J call TRBJ1-5; the D gene is possibly TRBD1 (6 bases). Looked up from germline, CDR1 is MNHNY and CDR2 is SVGAGI (reference sequence). The CDR3 covers 16 residues. Trimming took off 0 bases at V and 0 bases at J, with 9 bases between the two ends. CDR3 loop: CASSYSGGDSNQPQHF. The CDR3 DNA sequence: TGTGCCAGCAGTTACTCAGGGGGGGATAGCAATCAGCCCCAGCATTTT.

This rearrangement joins TRBV9 to TRBJ2-7; D is perhaps TRBD1 (5 bases). The germline V gene encodes CDR1 SGDLS and CDR2 YYNGEE. V lost 0 bases and J lost 3, with 10 bases in between. CDR3 length: 14 residues. The CDR3 is CASSVVPDSYEQYF. CDR3 bases: TGTGCCAGCAGCGTAGTTCCCGACAGCTACGAGCAGTACTTC.

The V and J genes are TRBV5-1 and TRBJ2-5; the D is unclear. Germline-derived CDR1 and CDR2 are SGHRS and YFSETQ. CDR3 length equals 14 residues. Deletions cut 0 bases from V and 7 bases from J, with 13 bases between. CDR3 DNA: TGCGCCAGCAGCTTGGACTCCAAAACGGGGACCCAGTACTTC. Protein sequence: CASSLDSKTGTQYF. Supplemented by reference TRBV5-1 and TRBJ2-5, the full variable domain reads KAGVTQTPRYLIKTRGQQVTLSCSPISGHRSVSWYQQTPGQGLQFLFEYFSETQRNKGNFPGRFSGRQFSNSRSEMNVSTLELGDSALYLCASSLDSKTGTQYFGPGTRLLVL.

In DNA form, the CDR3 reads TGTGCCAGTAGTATAGTAGGAATCGGGAGATCCTACGAGCAGTACTTC. Its translation is CASSIVGIGRSYEQYF. The chain recombines TRBV19 with TRBJ2-7; D is possibly TRBD2 (6 bases). Germline V lookup: CDR1 LNHDA, CDR2 SQIVND (reference sequence). Trimming removed 1 base at V and 1 base at J, with 14 bases between. The CDR3 runs to 16 residues.

The chain links TRBV19 to TRBJ2-3; perhaps TRBD2 as D (6 bases). CDR1 is LNHDA and CDR2 is SQIVND in the germline V gene (reference sequence). Trimming took 5 bases from V and 14 from J, leaving 20 bases between them. This CDR3 contains 13 residues. The DNA of the CDR3 is TGTGCCAGTAGTCCTCAGGACTACGGGATGAGGTATTTT. It specifies CASSPQDYGMRYF.

The rearrangement joins TRBV6-5 to TRBJ2-7; D remains unclear. V was cut by 8 bases and J by 5 bases, with 7 bases left in between. This CDR3 has 10 residues. Germline CDR1 reads MNHEY; CDR2 reads SVGAGI. The chain's CDR3 is CASGGNEQYF. In DNA form, the CDR3 reads TGTGCCAGCGGTGGGAACGAGCAGTACTTC.

This chain connects TRBV6-5 to TRBJ1-1, with D possibly being TRBD1 (5 bases). V lost 6 bases, J lost 11 bases, and 16 bases lay in between. The CDR3 consists of 12 residues. CDR1 is MNHEY and CDR2 is SVGAGI in the germline V gene. The CDR3 protein is CASSPGPWEAFF. CDR3 DNA: TGTGCCAGCAGCCCGGGACCCTGGGAGGCTTTCTTT.

The rearrangement joins TRBV5-1 to TRBJ1-1; 9 nucleotides line up with TRBD1. This CDR3 has 18 residues. Germline CDR1 SGHRS, CDR2 YFSETQ. Germline trimming cut 4 bases from V and 0 bases from J; bases unmatched to any gene: 13. In DNA, the CDR3 is TGCGCCAGCAGCGTCGAGACAGGGGGTTTCCTTATGAACACTGAAGCTTTCTTT. Translation gives CASSVETGGFLMNTEAFF.

The rearrangement uses TRBV6-4 and TRBJ2-7; maybe TRBD1 (7 bases). Germline loops: CDR1 MRHNA, CDR2 SNTAGT. This CDR3 comprises 19 residues. Trimming took off 0 bases at V and 5 bases at J, with 26 bases between the two ends. CDR3: CASSDSKLVRDSGFHEQYF. For the CDR3, the DNA is TGTGCCAGCAGTGACTCGAAGTTGGTGCGGGACAGTGGTTTCCACGAGCAGTACTTC.

This chain links TRBV2 with TRBJ2-4; perhaps TRBD1 as D (5 bases). The CDR3 sequence is 15 residues long. Looked up from germline, CDR1 is SNHLY and CDR2 is FYNNEI. Trimming removed 3 bases at V and 0 bases at J, with 9 bases between. The CDR3 here is CASSDQGLAKNIQYF. CDR3 DNA: TGTGCCAGCAGTGACCAGGGTCTAGCCAAAAACATTCAGTACTTC.

Only one count was recorded for this clone. The rearrangement links TRBV30 to TRBJ1-6; 7 bases line up with TRBD1. This CDR3 contains 15 residues. With V trimmed by 5 bases and J by 7 bases, 11 bases remained unmatched. Germline lookup yields CDR1 GTSNPN and CDR2 SVGIG (reference sequence). The CDR3 coding sequence is TGTGCCTGGGAAAAGGGGGCTAAGGGGAATTCACCCCTCCACTTT. This gives the protein CAWEKGAKGNSPLHF. The whole variable domain, remainder taken from reference TRBV30 and TRBJ1-6, is SQTIHQWPATLVQPVGSPLSLECTVEGTSNPNLYWYRQAAGRGLQLLFYSVGIGQISSEVPQNLSASRPQDRQFILSSKKLLLSDSGFYLCAWEKGAKGNSPLHFGNGTRLTVT.

The chain couples TRBV7-2 to TRBJ2-3; D is ambiguous. The germline CDR1 and CDR2 sequences are SGHTA and FQGNSA. The CDR3 has 16 amino acids. With 1 base removed from V and 8 bases from J, the gap between germline ends came to 19 bases. DNA of the CDR3: TGTGCCAGCAGCTTAGGCCTAGAGACCACTTCCTTTACGCAGTATTTT. Amino acids: CASSLGLETTSFTQYF.

This chain joins TRBV5-4 and TRBJ1-2, with D possibly matching TRBD1 (5 bases). CDR1 is SGHNT, CDR2 YYREEE, per germline (reference sequence). V lost 0 bases to trimming and J lost 7 bases, with 16 bases between them. The CDR3 contains 15 residues. CDR3 residues: CASSLGAGREGGYTF. CDR3 DNA: TGTGCCAGCAGCTTGGGTGCGGGCAGGGAGGGTGGCTACACCTTC.